The rows below give T cell receptor beta chains drawn from one sample of a study of cytomegalovirus exposure and HLA in healthy donors. The protocol was immunoSEQ multiplex PCR, while the TCRdb copy is restricted to in-frame clones and leaves out a portion. The sample consists of some 110,000 clones, around 80% of them appearing once. Sequenced input: PBMCs. The receptors were sampled from a woman between 25 and 40 years old in good health and CMV-seronegative. The CDR3 runs from the conserved cysteine through the conserved F or W. Each record gives: J gene, clone size, D gene, V gene, CDR3 protein, CDR3 DNA. D genes are given only for firm matches. Size tells how often a clone was seen (once, few, many) or the class of an expanded clone, and some rows leave it out.

>TRBJ2-1|few|NA|TRBV6-1
CASSVEAGSYNEQFF
TGTGCCAGCAGTGTGGAGGCGGGATCCTACAATGAGCAGTTCTTC
>TRBJ2-1|once|NA|TRBV5-1
CASSHVQGGNEQFF
TGCGCCAGCAGCCACGTCCAGGGGGGCAATGAGCAGTTCTTC
>TRBJ2-7|NA|TRBD2|TRBV7-9
CASSFLAGVSEQYF
TGTGCCAGCAGCTTCCTCGCGGGAGTTAGCGAGCAGTACTTC
>TRBJ1-2|NA|NA|TRBV2
CASSEGAGYTF
TGTGCCAGCAGTGAAGGGGCGGGCTACACCTTC
>TRBJ1-4|NA|TRBD1|TRBV5-1
CASSTQQGVAEKLFF
TGCGCCAGCAGCACGCAACAGGGGGTCGCTGAAAAACTGTTTTTT
>TRBJ2-5|NA|NA|TRBV2
CASKQGASIGTQYF
TGTGCCAGCAAGCAGGGCGCCTCGATTGGGACCCAGTACTTC
>TRBJ2-1|few|TRBD2|TRBV11-1
CASSFTLAGGRSSYNEQFF
TGTGCCAGCAGCTTCACACTAGCGGGAGGGCGGAGCTCCTACAATGAGCAGTTCTTC
>TRBJ1-4|NA|NA|TRBV5-1
CASSPLGGDGEKLFF
TGCGCCAGCTCCCCATTGGGGGGGGATGGAGAAAAACTGTTTTTT
>TRBJ2-7|NA|NA|TRBV13
CASSHGTLPREQYF
TGTGCCAGCAGCCATGGGACACTACCTAGGGAGCAGTACTTC
>TRBJ1-1|NA|NA|TRBV29-1
CSVDFGGLTEAFF
TGCAGCGTTGATTTTGGGGGACTTACTGAAGCTTTCTTT
>TRBJ1-5|NA|NA|TRBV6-4
CASSGPSGVRAWPQHF
TGTGCCAGCAGTGGCCCATCAGGGGTTAGGGCTTGGCCCCAGCATTTT
>TRBJ1-1|few|NA|TRBV21-1
CASSKVLWGVNTEAFF
TGTGCCAGCAGCAAAGTACTCTGGGGGGTGAACACTGAAGCTTTCTTT
>TRBJ2-7|NA|TRBD2|TRBV6-1
CASSGLAGDYEQYF
TGTGCCAGCAGCGGACTAGCGGGAGACTACGAGCAGTACTTC
>TRBJ1-1|NA|NA|TRBV7-6
CASSSRLGVNTEAFF
TGTGCCAGCAGCTCGAGGTTAGGGGTGAACACTGAAGCTTTCTTT
>TRBJ1-1|NA|NA|TRBV19
CASRTALNTEAFF
TGTGCCAGTAGAACAGCTCTGAACACTGAAGCTTTCTTT
>TRBJ2-5|few|TRBD1|TRBV5-4
CASSLGQGRETQYF
TGTGCCAGCAGCTTGGGACAGGGGAGAGAGACCCAGTACTTC
>TRBJ1-5|NA|NA|TRBV6-1
CASSERSQGTQPQHF
TGTGCCAGCAGTGAACGCTCGCAGGGTACTCAGCCCCAGCATTTT
>TRBJ2-1|NA|NA|TRBV9
CASSVEGTLGGATSYNEQFF
TGTGCCAGCAGCGTAGAGGGGACCCTTGGGGGGGCCACGAGTTACAATGAGCAGTTCTTC
>TRBJ2-1|NA|NA|TRBV7-9
CASTPRGSSYNEQFF
TGTGCCAGCACTCCCAGGGGCAGCTCCTACAATGAGCAGTTCTTC
>TRBJ1-2|NA|NA|TRBV5-8
CASSLESEHYGYTF
TGTGCCAGCAGCTTGGAATCCGAGCACTATGGCTACACCTTC
>TRBJ2-7|NA|TRBD1|TRBV30
CAWGDRLYEQYF
TGTGCCTGGGGGGACAGACTCTACGAGCAGTACTTC
>TRBJ1-2|NA|TRBD1|TRBV27
CASSPAGRGLGGYTF
TGTGCCAGCAGTCCCGCGGGCAGGGGGCTAGGTGGCTACACCTTC
>TRBJ1-5|NA|TRBD1|TRBV19
CASSIPGQGAVGPQHF
TGTGCCAGTAGTATTCCCGGACAGGGAGCGGTAGGGCCCCAGCATTTT
>TRBJ1-4|NA|NA|TRBV5-1
CASSLVVGEKLFF
TGCGCCAGCAGCTTGGTCGTTGGCGAAAAACTGTTTTTT
>TRBJ1-2|NA|TRBD1|TRBV5-1
CASSLGQTGKGYTF
TGCGCCAGCAGCTTGGGACAGACAGGGAAAGGCTACACCTTC
>TRBJ1-2|once|NA|TRBV6-5
CASSYSDLRVFAGYTF
TGTGCCAGCAGTTACTCCGACCTCCGGGTCTTCGCCGGCTACACCTTC
>TRBJ1-6|NA|NA|TRBV6-4
CASSEVEESPLHF
TGTGCCAGCAGTGAGGTAGAGGAGTCACCCCTCCACTTT
>TRBJ2-7|NA|NA|TRBV6-1
CASLSWSGAIYEQYF
TGTGCCAGCCTATCTTGGTCAGGGGCAATCTACGAGCAGTACTTC
>TRBJ1-2|NA|TRBD1|TRBV25-1
CASAGQGGGYTF
TGTGCCAGCGCGGGACAGGGAGGCGGCTACACCTTC